This T cell receptor beta chain is from a study of T cell responses to AZD1222 COVID-19 vaccine. Study-level findings and limits: Of the AZD1222 recipients, only 5 or 6 were seropositive at baseline.

Sequenced by immunoSEQ multiplex PCR; TCRdb stores in-frame clones only, minus some. Of some 170,000 clones listed, approximately 89% are singletons. Of note for this clone: What it recognizes is unknown.

Germline CDR1 is LGHDT and CDR2 is YNNKEL (reference sequence). V dropped 1 base and J dropped 14 bases, with 17 bases sitting between them. The CDR3 has 13 amino acids. This specimen was peripheral blood, taken 28 days after the second AZD1222 dose. The chain has TRBV3-1 (or the pseudogene TRBV3-2) and TRBJ2-5; a possible D gene is TRBD2 (6 bases). This receptor was taken from an adult who received the AZD1222 COVID-19 vaccine. Here the CDR3 DNA reads TGTGCCAGCAGCCAAGTGGGGACTTGGGTTATCTACTTC. Translating gives CASSQVGTWVIYF.